A single sample gave rise to the 9 T cell receptor beta chains below, sequenced in a study of OX40 agonist ivuxolimab in advanced cancers. Data came from immunoSEQ multiplex PCR; TCRdb stores just in-frame clones and leaves some out. The sample includes 65,000 to 85,000 clones, 75% to 90% seen only once; the top ten take less than 2.5%. This material consisted of CD4+ or CD8+ T cells sorted from blood, taken in a trial of the OX40 agonist ivuxolimab. These receptors came from an adult with an advanced solid tumor such as melanoma, head and neck, liver or kidney cancer.

The rearrangement joins TRBV4-2 to TRBJ1-1; TRBD1 matches at 7 bases. This CDR3 contains 14 residues. After removal of 4 bases from V and 1 base from J, the junction contained 3 bases not matched to a gene. The germline gives CDR1 LGHNA, CDR2 YNFKEQ. CDR3 coding DNA: TGTGCCAGCAGCCCGGGACAGTCGAACACTGAAGCTTTCTTT. It yields the protein CASSPGQSNTEAFF.

The chain combines TRBV19 with TRBJ1-5, with TRBD1 matching over 7 bases. Trimming took 8 bases from V and 9 from J; bases not matched to a gene: 13. Germline V gene data show CDR1 as LNHDA and CDR2 as SQIVND (reference sequence). The CDR3 loop spans 14 amino acids. The CDR3 reads CASSPRDSWGPQHF. As DNA, the CDR3 is TGTGCCAGTTCTCCCCGGGACAGCTGGGGGCCCCAGCATTTT. The full variable domain, in which reference TRBV19 and TRBJ1-5 provide the parts outside the CDR3, is DGGITQSPKYLFRKEGQNVTLSCEQNLNHDAMYWYRQDPGQGLRLIYYSQIVNDFQKGDIAEGYSVSREKKESFPLTVTSAQKNPTAFYLCASSPRDSWGPQHFGDGTRLSIL.

DNA of the CDR3: TGCGCCAGCAGTCAATCCGAGGGGGGGAACACTGAAGCTTTCTTT. Its translation: CASSQSEGGNTEAFF. This rearrangement joins TRBV23-1 to TRBJ1-1; possible D gene TRBD1, 6 bases. TRBV23-1 is recorded as an ORF, its role being uncertain. The CDR3 is 15 residues long. V lost 0 bases to trimming and J lost 1 base, with 9 bases between them.

This clone was detected a few times. The chain is built from TRBV7-2 and TRBJ2-1; 11 bases agree with TRBD2. J gave up 4 bases and V 5 bases, and 13 bases lay outside the gene matches. Germline values: CDR1 SGHTA, CDR2 FQGNSA. There are 18 residues in the CDR3. Written as DNA, the CDR3 is TGTGCCAGCAGCCCATTCCCTTCTAGCGGGGGGACATACAATGAGCAGTTCTTC. Translated, it gives CASSPFPSSGGTYNEQFF.

The gene calls are TRBV19 and TRBJ2-7; 9 nucleotides align to TRBD1. Germline CDR1 reads LNHDA; CDR2 reads SQIVND (reference sequence). V trimming: 0 bases; J trimming: 4 bases; junction bases outside the gene matches: 4. The CDR3 is made up of 15 amino acids. CDR3 region: CASSIDPDRGYEQYF. The CDR3 nucleotides are TGTGCCAGTAGTATAGATCCGGACAGGGGTTACGAGCAGTACTTC.

The chain is built from TRBV7-2 and TRBJ2-7; 7 bases are shared with TRBD2. The V and J ends lost 9 bases and 7 bases, in that order; junction bases with no gene match: 18. This CDR3 contains 15 residues. CDR1 is SGHTA and CDR2 is FQGNSA in the germline V gene. CDR3 bases: TGTGCCAGTCAAGACTCCCGAGCGGGGACTTTAGAGCAGTACTTC. It specifies CASQDSRAGTLEQYF.

V usage is TRBV10-3 and J usage is TRBJ2-7; D unclear. Germline CDR1 reads ENHRY; CDR2 reads SYGVKD. The CDR3 is 12 residues long. The V gene lost 5 bases and the J gene lost 2 bases, with 7 bases spanning the gap. The CDR3 region has the DNA TGTGCCATCAGTAACAGAACCTACGAGCAGTACTTC. It is translated as CAISNRTYEQYF.

The V call is TRBV5-5, the J call TRBJ2-5; no clear D. The germline V gene encodes CDR1 SGHKS and CDR2 YYEKEE (reference sequence). The CDR3 length is 13 residues. V dropped 7 bases and J dropped 7 bases, with 17 bases sitting between them. The CDR3 reads CASLDSGRATQYF. The CDR3 region has the DNA TGTGCCAGCCTAGATTCCGGACGCGCGACCCAGTACTTC.

The chain couples TRBV15 to TRBJ1-2; D gene unclear. Looked up from germline, CDR1 is LNHNV and CDR2 is YYDKDF (reference sequence). V was cut by 1 base and J by 5 bases, with 11 bases left in between. The CDR3 extends over 14 amino acids. The DNA of the CDR3 is TGTGCCACCAGCAGAGCTCCCACGTCATATGGCTACACCTTC. Translated, it gives CATSRAPTSYGYTF.